The source of this TCR beta chain is a study of blood T cell repertoires in COVID-19. This clone was detected only once. The method was immunoSEQ multiplex PCR; TCRdb's version includes in-frame clones alone and lacks a portion of them. This table has approximately 110,000 clones, 75% to 90% appearing once. V was clipped by 6 bases and J by 7 bases; unmatched bases: 5. Germline V gene data show CDR1 as SNHLY and CDR2 as FYNNEI. The CDR3 runs 14 residues. This clonotype originated in a woman in her 70s with acute or convalescent COVID-19. The chain links TRBV2 to TRBJ1-6; 8 bases align to TRBD1. Sequencing was done on a sample of peripheral blood. CDR3 sequence: CASRVTGENSPLHF. DNA of the CDR3: TGTGCCAGCAGGGTGACAGGGGAAAATTCACCCCTCCACTTT. Using reference TRBV2 and TRBJ1-6 for the parts outside the CDR3, the full variable domain is EPEVTQTPSHQVTQMGQEVILRCVPISNHLYFYWYRQILGQKVEFLVSFYNNEISEKSEIFDDQFSVERPDGSNFTLKIRSTKLEDSAMYFCASRVTGENSPLHFGNGTRLTVT.